The clone carrying this T cell receptor beta chain was picked up many times. What it binds is not known. These data are taken from a study of T cell clones after liver transplantation. Whole-study context: Pre-transplant mixed lymphocyte reactions yielded third-party-reactive TCRbeta sequences as comparators for graft-donor-reactive sequences.

Points from the study as a whole: Migration into the graft, not deletion, may explain lost graft donor-reactive T cells.

TCRdb's table, derived via immunoSEQ multiplex PCR, lists solely in-frame clones and lacks some. The data show about 70,000 clones, about 80% seen once. V was pared by 3 bases and J by 2 bases, with 1 base of the junction left unmatched. The length of the CDR3 is 13 residues. The germline CDR1 and CDR2 sequences are SGHVS and FQNEAQ. Sorting of unstimulated PBMCs yielded separate CD3+CD4+ and CD3+CD8+ fractions. V usage is TRBV7-8 and J usage is TRBJ2-7; 7 bases map to TRBD2. The receptor was derived from a human patient who received a liver transplant. Some T cells may originate from the graft donor. Sequencing used CD4+ T cells from blood, obtained 12 months after liver transplant. The CDR3 bases are TGTGCCAGCAGCTTTACTAGCGCCTACGAGCAGTACTTC. It encodes CASSFTSAYEQYF.